The 24 T cell receptor beta chains in this list originate from one sample, sequenced in a study of T-cell memory formation after mild COVID-19. In TCRdb, the 5' RACE reads were re-called with MiXCR into one record per CDR3 protein. The table has a few hundred thousand distinct CDR3 sequences, around 27% seen once. Sequences were obtained from PBMCs or a T cell subset sorted from them (not recorded which). The receptors originated from an adult woman who had mild COVID-19 (a few samples of this study predate the infection). Cell type and time point are not known.

V and J are TRBV15 and TRBJ2-7; TRBD2 agrees at 9 bases. Germline lookup yields CDR1 LNHNV and CDR2 YYDKDF (reference sequence). The trim removed 6 bases at V and 0 bases at J, leaving 6 bases unmatched. The CDR3 has 15 residues. CDR3 in amino acids: CATSNLAGSSYEQYF. DNA of the CDR3: TGTGCCACCAGTAACCTAGCGGGGAGCTCCTACGAGCAGTACTTC.

This chain joins TRBV5-1 and TRBJ2-5, with TRBD2 as a possible D gene (7 bases). CDR3 length: 15 residues. The germline V gene encodes CDR1 SGHRS and CDR2 YFSETQ. Trimming cost V 2 bases and J 5 bases, with 16 bases left between them. CDR3 nucleotides: TGCGCCAGCAGCTTCGTGGGGGGGCCGGTGGAGACCCAGTACTTC. This encodes CASSFVGGPVETQYF.

This clonotype was detected only a few times. The chain combines TRBV12-3 or TRBV12-4 with TRBJ2-7; 10 bases fit TRBD1. Unmatched junction bases numbered 9, after V lost 6 bases and J lost 4 bases. The CDR3 has 15 residues. In DNA, the CDR3 is TGTGCCAGCAGCAGTGCCGGGACAGGGGAATACGAGCAGTACTTC. Encoded protein: CASSSAGTGEYEQYF.

The rearrangement links TRBV12-3 or TRBV12-4 to TRBJ2-3; 14 nucleotides match TRBD2. V gave up 4 bases and J gave up 4 bases; unmatched junction bases: 7. This CDR3 region has 17 residues. For the CDR3, the DNA is TGTGCCAGCAGTTCTCGACTAGCGGGGGGGCCATCAGATACGCAGTATTTT. This codes for CASSSRLAGGPSDTQYF.

The chain carries TRBV23-1 and TRBJ2-7, with D possibly being TRBD1 (5 bases). TRBV23-1 qualifies as an ORF whose function is uncertain. The V end lost 1 base, the J end lost 0 bases, and 16 bases lay between the germline ends. The CDR3 runs 17 residues. For the CDR3, the DNA is TGCGCCAGCAGTCAATTGTACCAGGGTCCGCGCTCCTACGAGCAGTACTTC. Amino acid sequence: CASSQLYQGPRSYEQYF.

This clonotype came up a few times. The chain recombines TRBV4-2 with TRBJ1-2, with 8 nucleotides matching TRBD1. V shed 5 bases and J 3 bases; nucleotides not matched to a gene: 5. Germline V gene data show CDR1 as LGHNA and CDR2 as YNFKEQ. CDR3 length equals 14 residues. CDR3 DNA: TGTGCCAGCAGCGATCTGGGACAGGACTATGGCTACACCTTC. It is translated as CASSDLGQDYGYTF.

This clonotype was seen more than once but under ten times. V gene TRBV4-3 combines with J gene TRBJ1-4; D is uncertain. This CDR3 region has 14 residues. Germline V gives CDR1 LGHNA, CDR2 YSLEER. V lost 0 bases to trimming and J lost 8 bases, with 10 bases between them. The CDR3 nucleotides are TGCGCCAGCAGCCAAGATTTTGCGGTGGAAAAACTGTTTTTT. This gives the protein CASSQDFAVEKLFF.

This chain links TRBV5-5 with TRBJ2-2; 10 bases match TRBD2. The V gene's germline CDR1 is SGHKS and CDR2 YYEKEE (reference sequence). Unmatched junction bases numbered 5, after V lost 4 bases and J lost 5 bases. The CDR3 has 15 amino acids. The CDR3 nucleotides are TGTGCCAGCAGCCGAAGCGGGAGGGAGACCGGGGAGCTGTTTTTT. It is translated as CASSRSGRETGELFF.

This sequence joins TRBV20-1 and TRBJ1-6; D gene unclear. Germline V CDR1 and CDR2: DFQATT, SNEGSKA (reference sequence). The V and J ends lost 5 bases and 3 bases respectively, with 5 bases between them. The CDR3 has 12 amino acids. The CDR3 sequence is CSAPGYNSPLHF. DNA for the CDR3: TGCAGTGCTCCGGGCTATAATTCACCCCTCCACTTT.

CDR3 bases: TGTGCCAGCAGTTTATTGGATAACTATGGCTACACCTTC. This encodes CASSLLDNYGYTF. The chain is built from TRBV12-3 or TRBV12-4 and TRBJ1-2; D gene ambiguous. CDR3 length: 13 amino acids. V was shortened by 2 bases and J by 1 base, with 5 bases between the two germline ends.

The chain links TRBV30 to TRBJ2-7; 10 bases are shared with TRBD2. V gave up 3 bases and J gave up 3 bases; unmatched junction bases: 14. The CDR3 spans 17 residues. The germline V gene encodes CDR1 GTSNPN and CDR2 SVGIG (reference sequence). CDR3 coding DNA: TGTGCCTGGAGCCCTCGGGAGGGTCTAGCGGGGGACTACGAGCAGTACTTC. It yields the protein CAWSPREGLAGDYEQYF.

CDR3 residues: CASSATGGGNIQYF. The DNA of the CDR3 is TGTGCCAGCAGCGCGACAGGGGGGGGAAACATTCAGTACTTC. The chain uses TRBV11-2 and TRBJ2-4; 9 nucleotides line up with TRBD1. This CDR3 is 14 amino acids long. The trim removed 5 bases at V and 6 bases at J, leaving 5 bases unmatched. CDR1 and CDR2 (germline): SGHAT, FQNNGV.

The genes are TRBV5-1 and TRBJ2-7; possible D gene TRBD2, 5 bases. The germline V gene has CDR1 SGHRS and CDR2 YFSETQ. Trimming stripped 1 base from V and 3 bases from J, with 11 bases between. The CDR3 totals 14 residues. DNA for the CDR3: TGCGCCAGCAGCTTGTACCCGGGGAACTACGAGCAGTACTTC. Translating gives CASSLYPGNYEQYF.

The V and J genes are TRBV7-2 and TRBJ2-7, with unresolved D. This CDR3 is built from 14 residues. V was pared by 7 bases and J by 0 bases, with 13 bases between. The germline gives CDR1 SGHTA, CDR2 FQGNSA. In DNA form, the CDR3 reads TGTGCCAGCACCCTCCACGGCAGCTCCTACGAGCAGTACTTC. Translated, it gives CASTLHGSSYEQYF. The full variable domain, rest sourced from reference TRBV7-2 and TRBJ2-7, is GAGVSQSPSNKVTEKGKDVELRCDPISGHTALYWYRQSLGQGLEFLIYFQGNSAPDKSGLPSDRFSAERTGGSVSTLTIQRTQQEDSAVYLCASTLHGSSYEQYFGPGTRLTVT.

This clonotype has only a few counts. V and J are TRBV11-2 and TRBJ1-2; D is ambiguous. Trimming cost V 0 bases and J 0 bases, with 11 bases left between them. Germline V CDR1 and CDR2: SGHAT, FQNNGV. This CDR3 comprises 16 residues. Written as DNA, the CDR3 is TGTGCCAGCAGCTTAGATCTTGGCAGATCTAACTATGGCTACACCTTC. This codes for CASSLDLGRSNYGYTF. The whole variable domain, remainder taken from reference TRBV11-2 and TRBJ1-2, is EAGVAQSPRYKIIEKRQSVAFWCNPISGHATLYWYQQILGQGPKLLIQFQNNGVVDDSQLPKDRFSAERLKGVDSTLKIQPAKLEDSAVYLCASSLDLGRSNYGYTFGSGTRLTVV.

Only a few counts were recorded for this clonotype. This chain uses TRBV27 with TRBJ2-7; 9 bases line up with TRBD1. The germline V gene encodes CDR1 MNHEY and CDR2 SMNVEV (reference sequence). The CDR3 is 14 residues long. Germline trimming cut 10 bases from V and 4 bases from J; bases unmatched to any gene: 11. CDR3 bases: TGTGCCATCAGGGGGACAGGGCGGTGGTACGAGCAGTACTTC. Protein sequence: CAIRGTGRWYEQYF.

The rearrangement links TRBV20-1 to TRBJ1-2; the match to TRBD1 covers 9 bases. V shed 2 bases and J 4 bases; nucleotides not matched to a gene: 8. Germline CDR1 and CDR2: DFQATT and SNEGSKA (reference sequence). The CDR3 length is 15 residues. The CDR3 DNA sequence: TGCAGTGCTAGATCCGGGACAGGGCATACCTATGGCTACACCTTC. Residues: CSARSGTGHTYGYTF.

This clonotype occurred a few times. The J gene is TRBJ2-1, the V gene TRBV7-2, with TRBD2 matching over 15 bases. Trimming removed 3 bases from V and 7 bases from J; junction bases left unmatched: 4. The germline V gene encodes CDR1 SGHTA and CDR2 FQGNSA. The CDR3 totals 16 residues. DNA of the CDR3: TGTGCCAGCAGCTTGGCGGGACTAGCGGGAGGAAATGAGCAGTTCTTC. It translates to CASSLAGLAGGNEQFF.

The V gene is TRBV4-1, the J gene TRBJ2-6, with D possibly being TRBD1 or TRBD2 (5 bases each). Per the germline V gene, CDR1 is MGHRA and CDR2 is YSYEKL. Trimming removed 3 bases at V and 4 bases at J, with 13 bases between. The CDR3 is 16 amino acids. The CDR3 nucleotides read TGCGCCAGCAGCCAGGGGACGTCTCTGGGGGCCAACGTCCTGACTTTC. It specifies CASSQGTSLGANVLTF.

At least ten counts were recorded for this clonotype. The V gene is TRBV12-3 or TRBV12-4, the J gene TRBJ2-3; D call uncertain. The CDR3 has 14 amino acids. The germline V and J ends were trimmed by 0 bases and 11 bases, with 15 bases remaining between them. CDR3 DNA sequence: TGTGCCAGCAGTTTAGCCGCTGGTCACTCCCGGCAGTATTTT. Residues: CASSLAAGHSRQYF.

This clonotype was seen a few times. The chain links TRBV12-3 or TRBV12-4 to TRBJ2-2; D possibly corresponds to TRBD1 (6 bases). Trimming took off 10 bases at V and 10 bases at J, with 13 bases between the two ends. The CDR3 sequence is 11 residues long. The CDR3, as DNA: TGTGCCATCTCAGGGGAGAAGGAGCTGTTTTTT. Translated: CAISGEKELFF.

In this sample, this clonotype turned up a few times. The chain carries TRBV10-3 and TRBJ2-2; either TRBD1 or TRBD2 may supply D (5 bases each). This CDR3 has 16 residues. V lost 1 base, J lost 1 base, and 10 bases lay in between. Germline loops: CDR1 ENHRY, CDR2 SYGVKD. CDR3 DNA: TGTGCCATCAGTGAGTGGGGGAAGGGGAACACCGGGGAGCTGTTTTTT. This codes for CAISEWGKGNTGELFF.

The gene calls are TRBV7-6 and TRBJ2-1; 13 nucleotides align to TRBD2. There are 16 residues in the CDR3. V shed 5 bases and J 3 bases; nucleotides not matched to a gene: 4. CDR1 SGHVS and CDR2 FNYEAQ come from the germline V gene. The CDR3 sequence: CASSIGTSGDYNEQFF. The CDR3 DNA reads as TGTGCCAGCAGCATCGGGACTAGCGGGGACTACAATGAGCAGTTCTTC. The complete variable domain, with remaining parts taken from reference TRBV7-6 and TRBJ2-1, reads GAGVSQSPRYKVTKRGQDVALRCDPISGHVSLYWYRQALGQGPEFLTYFNYEAQQDKSGLPNDRFSAERPEGSISTLTIQRTEQRDSAMYRCASSIGTSGDYNEQFFGPGTRLTVL.

This sequence joins TRBV7-8 and TRBJ1-2, with D tentatively TRBD1 (5 bases). The CDR3 runs 16 residues. Per the germline V gene, CDR1 is SGHVS and CDR2 is FQNEAQ. Trimming left V 4 bases short and J 0 bases short, with 15 bases between. Written as DNA, the CDR3 is TGTGCCAGCAGCTACCCGGACGGGGCTTCTAACTATGGCTACACCTTC. Its protein product is CASSYPDGASNYGYTF.